Presented here are 9 T cell receptor beta chains from one specimen sequenced in a study of regulatory T cells in long-lasting Graves disease. Libraries of TCR beta came from iRepertoire HTBI primers plus Arm-PCR of CDR3 regions. One entry per CDR3 protein, called by TCRdb with MiXCR from the multiplex PCR reads. This table has hundreds of thousands of distinct CDR3 sequences, approximately 16% appearing once. The sample's time point: newly diagnosed GD, antithyroid drugs for less than 3 months. PBMC RNA served as the TCR library source. The same sample was also used in a study of T cells in Graves' hyperthyroidism and ophthalmopathy.

Sample: peripheral blood mononuclear cells (PBMCs), taken at new diagnosis, from a patient treated with antithyroid drugs. The receptors here all came from a man between 18 and 29 years old with Graves disease.

This clonotype was seen repeatedly, ten times or more. This chain's CDR3 is CASSGSGQADTEAFF. The DNA of the CDR3 is TGTGCCAGCAGTGGGTCGGGACAGGCTGACACTGAAGCTTTCTTT. The gene calls are TRBV2 and TRBJ1-1; TRBD1 agrees at 8 bases. Germline loops: CDR1 SNHLY, CDR2 FYNNEI. CDR3 length equals 15 residues. V lost 4 bases to trimming and J lost 3 bases; unmatched junction nucleotides: 7.

This clonotype was seen ten or more times. The chain is built from TRBV7-9 and TRBJ2-1, with 11 bases identical to TRBD2. With 5 bases clipped from V and 4 bases from J, the junction kept 7 bases outside the gene matches. The CDR3 extends over 16 amino acids. Germline V gene sequence: CDR1 SEHNR, CDR2 FQNEAQ (reference sequence). The CDR3, as DNA: TGTGCCAGCAGCCCTCCGGGACTAGCGGAATACAATGAGCAGTTCTTC. Its translation: CASSPPGLAEYNEQFF.

This clonotype occurred many times. The genes are TRBV10-3 and TRBJ1-5; TRBD1 agrees at 7 bases. Germline assignment: CDR1 ENHRY and CDR2 SYGVKD. V lost 5 bases to trimming and J lost 0 bases; unmatched junction nucleotides: 4. The CDR3 covers 15 residues. In nucleotides, the CDR3 is TGTGCCATCAGTCGGACAGGTTATAGCAATCAGCCCCAGCATTTT. Translation gives CAISRTGYSNQPQHF.

This clonotype was seen at least ten times. The rearrangement uses TRBV11-3 and TRBJ2-1, with TRBD2 identical over 12 bases. The germline V gene encodes CDR1 SGHNT and CDR2 YENEEA. The ends lost 5 bases at V and 6 bases at J; junction bases unmatched: 5. CDR3 length: 15 residues. CDR3 nucleotides: TGTGCCAGCAGCCCCCGGACTAGCGGGATCAATGAGCAGTTCTTC. Residues: CASSPRTSGINEQFF.

This clonotype showed up just a few times. V usage is TRBV5-1 and J usage is TRBJ1-1; possible D gene TRBD1, 5 bases. V lost 0 bases and J 0 bases, leaving 12 bases between the germline ends. Germline V gene lookup returns CDR1 SGHRS and CDR2 YFSETQ. The CDR3 is 16 residues long. CDR3 protein: CASSLEVGAMNTEAFF. DNA of the CDR3: TGCGCCAGCAGCTTGGAGGTAGGGGCCATGAACACTGAAGCTTTCTTT.

In its sample, this clonotype was seen many times. The chain links TRBV6-1 to TRBJ2-7, with TRBD2 identical over 16 bases. In germline, CDR1 is MNHNS, CDR2 SASEGT. J was trimmed by 2 bases and V by 6 bases; bases with no gene match: 7. This CDR3 has 17 amino acids. The CDR3 nucleotides read TGTGCCAGCAGCCGTCCCGGGACTAGCGGGAGGGCCTACGAGCAGTACTTC. It translates to CASSRPGTSGRAYEQYF.

The gene calls are TRBV4-1 and TRBJ1-1; TRBD1 might be the D (5 bases). Between the trimmed V and J ends, which lost 5 bases and 4 bases, there was a span of 23 bases. The germline V gene has CDR1 MGHRA and CDR2 YSYEKL. This CDR3 is 17 amino acids long. The CDR3, as DNA: TGCGCCAGCAGCGGGCCCGGAGCCGAGACAGCTGCCACTGAAGCTTTCTTT. The encoded protein is CASSGPGAETAATEAFF.

Ten or more counts support this clonotype. This chain connects TRBV28 to TRBJ2-1, with TRBD2 matching over 10 bases. This CDR3 is built from 13 residues. After removal of 8 bases from V and 6 bases from J, the junction contained 4 bases not matched to a gene. From germline, CDR1 is MDHEN and CDR2 SYDVKM. CDR3 coding DNA: TGTGCCAGCTCCACTAGCGGGACCAATGAGCAGTTCTTC. It translates to CASSTSGTNEQFF.

This sequence joins TRBV6-1 and TRBJ2-7; TRBD1 agrees at 8 bases. This CDR3 contains 16 residues. CDR1 is MNHNS, CDR2 SASEGT, per germline. The J segment lost 0 bases and the V segment lost 6 bases, leaving 10 bases of the junction unmatched. The CDR3 region is CASRETGADHSYEQYF. The CDR3 DNA sequence: TGTGCCAGCAGGGAGACAGGGGCCGACCACTCCTACGAGCAGTACTTC.